This T cell receptor beta chain was captured by sequencing in a study of T-cell memory formation after mild COVID-19. Turning to the study itself: TCR clusters were mostly confined to one donor each.

CDR1 is KGHSH and CDR2 is LQKENI in the germline V gene. The CDR3 spans 15 residues. The germline V and J ends were trimmed by 0 bases and 6 bases, with 13 bases remaining between them. Libraries for TCRalpha and TCRbeta carried sample barcodes and unique molecular identifiers via 5'RACE. TCRdb reprocessed the 5' RACE reads via MiXCR and lists one record per CDR3 protein. This sample has some 600,000 distinct CDR3 sequences, with 15% to 20% found just once. Study-wide results and caveats: A second wave expanding day 15 to 37 was CD4+-biased; contracting clones were balanced. Pre-infection memory harbored some responding clones, suggesting cross-reactive memory joined.

On this clonotype: Its target is not known.

This clonotype originated in an adult woman who had mild COVID-19 (a few samples of this study predate the infection). Cell type and time point are not known. The chain carries TRBV18 and TRBJ2-3; D remains unclear. Sequencing was carried out using PBMCs or a T cell subset sorted from them (not recorded which). CDR3 sequence reads: CASSPPRPAGDTQYF. Written as DNA, the CDR3 is TGTGCCAGCTCACCACCCCGGCCCGCTGGTGATACGCAGTATTTT.